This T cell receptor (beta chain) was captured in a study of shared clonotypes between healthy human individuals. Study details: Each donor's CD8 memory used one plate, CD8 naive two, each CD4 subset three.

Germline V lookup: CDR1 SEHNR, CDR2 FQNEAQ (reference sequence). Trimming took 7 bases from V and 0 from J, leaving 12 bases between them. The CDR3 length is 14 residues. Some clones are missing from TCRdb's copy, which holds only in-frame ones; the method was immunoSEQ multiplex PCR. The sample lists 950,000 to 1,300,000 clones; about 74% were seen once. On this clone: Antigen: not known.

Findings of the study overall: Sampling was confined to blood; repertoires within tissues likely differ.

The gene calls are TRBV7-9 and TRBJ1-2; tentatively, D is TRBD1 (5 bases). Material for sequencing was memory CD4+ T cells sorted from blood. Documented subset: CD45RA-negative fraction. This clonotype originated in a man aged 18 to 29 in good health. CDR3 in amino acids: CASTRGEANYGYTF. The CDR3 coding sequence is TGTGCCAGCACTCGAGGGGAAGCTAACTATGGCTACACCTTC.